This TCR beta chain was observed in a study of blood T cell repertoires in COVID-19. In the study overall: The United States, Italy and Spain provided the acute and convalescent COVID-19 samples. In each case, the material was cDNA or gDNA derived from T cells, B-cell-depleted T cells, or PBMCs.

As originally analysed: Counts of nucleated cells, estimated from reference gene primer amplification, were obtained. Here immunoSEQ multiplex PCR was the method, and the copy in TCRdb shows in-frame clones only, minus some. The D gene and trimming were derived from the DNA, and the V and J assignments and clone size from that table. This table has just over 95,000 clones, roughly 80% appearing once. CDR1 and CDR2 (germline): LGHDT, YNNKEL (reference sequence). V lost 4 bases, J lost 6 bases, and 9 bases stayed unmatched. The CDR3 totals 15 residues. The chain combines TRBV3-1 (or the pseudogene TRBV3-2) with TRBJ2-1, with TRBD1 matching 7 bases. Sample: peripheral blood. The TCR was taken from a man older than 75 with acute or convalescent COVID-19. DNA of the CDR3: TGTGCCAGCAGCCCGACAGGGAAAGCACCCAATGAGCAGTTCTTC. Protein product: CASSPTGKAPNEQFF.